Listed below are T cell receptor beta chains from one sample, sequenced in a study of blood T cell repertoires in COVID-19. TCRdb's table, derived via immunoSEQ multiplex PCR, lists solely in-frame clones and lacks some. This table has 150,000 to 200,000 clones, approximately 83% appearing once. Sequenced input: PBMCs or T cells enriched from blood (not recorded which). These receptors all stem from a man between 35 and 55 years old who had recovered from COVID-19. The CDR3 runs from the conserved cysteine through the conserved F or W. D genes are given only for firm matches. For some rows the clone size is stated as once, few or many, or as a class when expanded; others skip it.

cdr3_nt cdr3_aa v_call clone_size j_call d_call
TGTGCCAGCGGATGGACAGGGGGACAAGAGACCCAGTACTTC CASGWTGGQETQYF TRBV11-2 . TRBJ2-5 TRBD1
TGTGCCAGCAGCTTAAACAGGGATTACGAGCAGTACTTC CASSLNRDYEQYF TRBV11-3 . TRBJ2-7 .
TGCGCCAGCAGCTTCCCGGCGGGCGAGCAGTACTTC CASSFPAGEQYF TRBV5-1 . TRBJ2-7 .
TGTGCCTGGAAGGGGACAAACGATTTTTCTGGAAACACCATATATTTT CAWKGTNDFSGNTIYF TRBV30 . TRBJ1-3 .
TGTGCCAGCAGTTTGAAGGGGATGGGCTCTGGAAACACCATATATTTT CASSLKGMGSGNTIYF TRBV28 . TRBJ1-3 .
TGTGCCAGCACCCCCCGGACAGCAATGAACACTGAAGCTTTCTTT CASTPRTAMNTEAFF TRBV13 . TRBJ1-1 .
TGTGCCACCAGCGCCCCCCGGGGAGGGGAGATCGCAGATACGCAGTATTTT CATSAPRGGEIADTQYF TRBV24-1 . TRBJ2-3 TRBD2
TGCAGCGTGGCTGAACAGTTACTCAACACTGAAGCTTTCTTT CSVAEQLLNTEAFF TRBV29-1 . TRBJ1-1 .
TGCAGCGTTTCACAGGGCCCTTTTCAGCCCCAGCATTTT CSVSQGPFQPQHF TRBV29-1 . TRBJ1-5 .
TGTGCCAGCAGGCCAGGGAACAGGGGACACGAGCAGTACTTC CASRPGNRGHEQYF TRBV6-5 . TRBJ2-7 TRBD1
TGTGCCAGCAGCTTTATTCGTGGGCTAAATAGCAATCAGCCCCAGCATTTT CASSFIRGLNSNQPQHF TRBV7-2 . TRBJ1-5 .
TGCGCCAGCAGCTCTCGGCCCAGGGGCCCCCGAGGAAACACCATATATTTT CASSSRPRGPRGNTIYF TRBV5-1 once TRBJ1-3 .
TGTGCCAGCAGTCCCCGAGAAGTTTCTATCTATGGCTACACCTTC CASSPREVSIYGYTF TRBV6-5 many TRBJ1-2 .
TGTGCCAGTAGTATAGGTAGGGACAGGGGCCAACACACTGAAGCTTTCTTT CASSIGRDRGQHTEAFF TRBV19 . TRBJ1-1 TRBD1
TGTGCCAGCAGCAGAGAGACCCAGTACTTC CASSRETQYF TRBV2 . TRBJ2-5 .
TGTGCCACCTTAAAGCCGGGACAGAGCTATGGCTACACCTTC CATLKPGQSYGYTF TRBV6-5 . TRBJ1-2 TRBD1
TGTGCCTGGGGGCGGGGAGACACTGAAGCTTTCTTT CAWGRGDTEAFF TRBV30 . TRBJ1-1 .
TGTGCCAGCAGCTTAGGCCAGGGGGGCCCTCAGCCCCAGCATTTT CASSLGQGGPQPQHF TRBV7-2 . TRBJ1-5 TRBD1
TGTGCCAGCTCACCTGGCGGGGGGGGCAATCAGCCCCAGCATTTT CASSPGGGGNQPQHF TRBV18 . TRBJ1-5 .
TGTGCCAGCAGCTTGCCTAGCGGGGGATACAATGAGCAGTTCTTC CASSLPSGGYNEQFF TRBV11-2 . TRBJ2-1 TRBD2
TGTGCCAGCACTAGTTTTAACGAGCAGTACTTC CASTSFNEQYF TRBV7-9 . TRBJ2-7 .
TGTGCCAGCAGCTTGGTAGGGGCCGCCAATTCACCCCTCCACTTT CASSLVGAANSPLHF TRBV5-4 . TRBJ1-6 .
TGCGCCAGCAGCCCCTTGGCACTAGCGGGGGGGGATGAGACCCAGTACTTC CASSPLALAGGDETQYF TRBV4-1 . TRBJ2-5 TRBD2
TGTGCCAGCTCACCTCGGCCAGGGGATGGCTACACCTTC CASSPRPGDGYTF TRBV18 . TRBJ1-2 .
TGTGCCAGCAGCCTCTCCGGGACAGGGGTCTACACCTTC CASSLSGTGVYTF TRBV7-2 few TRBJ1-2 TRBD1
TGTGCCAGCAGCCCTTCGAGCAGGGGACGCTATGGCTACACCTTC CASSPSSRGRYGYTF TRBV14 . TRBJ1-2 .
TGTGCCTGGAGTGTACTCAACAGACAGGCAACTAATGAAAAACTGTTTTTT CAWSVLNRQATNEKLFF TRBV30 . TRBJ1-4 .
TGCGCCAGCAGCCTTTGGAGGGGCACCGGGGAGCTGTTTTTT CASSLWRGTGELFF TRBV4-3 . TRBJ2-2 .
TGTGCCAGCAGCGTAGGGGGCGCGAATGAAGCTTTCTTT CASSVGGANEAFF TRBV9 few TRBJ1-1 .
TGTGCCATCTTCGCGGGAGGGGTCAATGGCTACACCTTC CAIFAGGVNGYTF TRBV10-3 once TRBJ1-2 .
TGTGCCAGCAGTCCCGGGACAGGGCAAGAGACCCAGTACTTC CASSPGTGQETQYF TRBV27 . TRBJ2-5 TRBD1
TGTGCCTGCGTACAGGGGATCTCCTACGAGCAGTACTTC CACVQGISYEQYF TRBV30 . TRBJ2-7 TRBD1